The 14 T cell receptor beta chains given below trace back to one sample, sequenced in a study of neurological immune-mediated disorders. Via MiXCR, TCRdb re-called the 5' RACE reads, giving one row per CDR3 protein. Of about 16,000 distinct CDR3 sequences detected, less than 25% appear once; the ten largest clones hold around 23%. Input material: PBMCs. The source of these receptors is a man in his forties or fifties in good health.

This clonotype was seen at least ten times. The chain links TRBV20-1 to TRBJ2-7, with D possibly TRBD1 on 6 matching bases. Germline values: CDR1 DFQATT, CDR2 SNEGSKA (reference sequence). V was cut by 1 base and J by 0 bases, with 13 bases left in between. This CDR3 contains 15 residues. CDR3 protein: CSARAWQGFSYEQYF. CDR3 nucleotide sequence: TGCAGTGCTAGAGCGTGGCAGGGGTTCTCCTACGAGCAGTACTTC.

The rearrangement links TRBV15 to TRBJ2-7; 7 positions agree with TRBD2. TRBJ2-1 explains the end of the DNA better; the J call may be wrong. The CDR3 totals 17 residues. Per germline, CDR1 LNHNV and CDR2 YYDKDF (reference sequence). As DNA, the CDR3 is TGTGCCACAGGGACTATTTATTTGGCTAGCGAGGGCAATGAGCAGTTCTTC. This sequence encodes CATGTIYLASEGNEQFF.

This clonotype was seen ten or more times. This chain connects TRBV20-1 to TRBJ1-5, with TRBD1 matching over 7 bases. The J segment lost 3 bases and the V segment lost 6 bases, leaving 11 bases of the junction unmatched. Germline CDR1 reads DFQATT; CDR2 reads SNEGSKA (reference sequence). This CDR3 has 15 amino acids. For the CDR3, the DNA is TGCAGTGCCCTGAATTGGGGACAGATCAATCAGCCCCAGCATTTT. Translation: CSALNWGQINQPQHF.

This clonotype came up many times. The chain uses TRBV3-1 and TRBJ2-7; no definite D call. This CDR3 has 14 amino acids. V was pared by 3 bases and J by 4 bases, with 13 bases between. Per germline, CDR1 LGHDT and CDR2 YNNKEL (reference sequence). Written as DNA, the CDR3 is TGTGCCAGCAGCCAGCACCGTAACGCGTACGAGCAGTACTTC. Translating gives CASSQHRNAYEQYF.

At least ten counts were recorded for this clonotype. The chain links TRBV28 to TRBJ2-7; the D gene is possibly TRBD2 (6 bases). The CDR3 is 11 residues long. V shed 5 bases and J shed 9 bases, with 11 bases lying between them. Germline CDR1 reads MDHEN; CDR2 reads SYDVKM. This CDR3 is CASSLGDWQYF. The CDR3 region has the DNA TGTGCCAGCAGTCTCGGGGACTGGCAGTACTTC.

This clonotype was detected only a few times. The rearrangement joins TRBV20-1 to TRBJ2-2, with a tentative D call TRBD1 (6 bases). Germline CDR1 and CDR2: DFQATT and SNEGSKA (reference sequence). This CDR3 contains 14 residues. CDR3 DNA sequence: TGCGGTACTCCCGGGACAACGAACACCGGGGAGCTGTTTTTT. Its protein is CGTPGTTNTGELFF.

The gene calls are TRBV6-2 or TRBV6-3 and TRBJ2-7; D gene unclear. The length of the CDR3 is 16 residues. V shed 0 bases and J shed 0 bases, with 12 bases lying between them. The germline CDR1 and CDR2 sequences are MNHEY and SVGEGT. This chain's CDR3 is CASSYSSTTVSYEQYF. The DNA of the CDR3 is TGTGCCAGCAGTTACTCGAGTACAACGGTCTCCTACGAGCAGTACTTC.

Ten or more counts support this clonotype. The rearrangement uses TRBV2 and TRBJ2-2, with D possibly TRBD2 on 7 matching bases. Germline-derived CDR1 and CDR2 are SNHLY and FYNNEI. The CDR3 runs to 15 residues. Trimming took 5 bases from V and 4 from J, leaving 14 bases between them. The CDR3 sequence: CASSKTSRGTGELFF. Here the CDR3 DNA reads TGTGCCAGCAGTAAGACTAGCAGGGGCACCGGGGAGCTGTTTTTT.

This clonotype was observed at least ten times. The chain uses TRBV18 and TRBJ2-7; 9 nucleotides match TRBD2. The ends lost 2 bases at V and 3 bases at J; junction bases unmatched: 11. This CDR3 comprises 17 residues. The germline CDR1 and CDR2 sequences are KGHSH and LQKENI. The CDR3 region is CASSPGEAGGFVYEQYF. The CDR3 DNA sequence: TGTGCCAGCTCACCAGGAGAAGCGGGAGGCTTTGTCTACGAGCAGTACTTC.

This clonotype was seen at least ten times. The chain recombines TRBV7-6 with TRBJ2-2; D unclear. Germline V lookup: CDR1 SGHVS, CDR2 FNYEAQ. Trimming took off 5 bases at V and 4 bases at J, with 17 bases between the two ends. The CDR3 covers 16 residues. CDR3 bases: TGTGCCAGCAGCCCACTACGTTCTATGGGCACCGGGGAGCTGTTTTTT. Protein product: CASSPLRSMGTGELFF.

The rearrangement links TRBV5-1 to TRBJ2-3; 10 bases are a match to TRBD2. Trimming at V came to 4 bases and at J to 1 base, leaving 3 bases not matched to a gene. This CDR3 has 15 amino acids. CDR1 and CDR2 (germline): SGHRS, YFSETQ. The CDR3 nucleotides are TGCGCCAGCAGCCAGAGCGGGAGGGGCACAGATACGCAGTATTTT. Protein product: CASSQSGRGTDTQYF.

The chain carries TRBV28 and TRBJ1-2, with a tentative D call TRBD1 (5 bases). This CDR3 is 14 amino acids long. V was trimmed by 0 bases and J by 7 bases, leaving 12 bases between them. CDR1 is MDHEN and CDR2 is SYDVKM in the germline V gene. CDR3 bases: TGTGCCAGCAGTTTATGGGGGGGTCGTAGTGGCTACACCTTC. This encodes CASSLWGGRSGYTF.

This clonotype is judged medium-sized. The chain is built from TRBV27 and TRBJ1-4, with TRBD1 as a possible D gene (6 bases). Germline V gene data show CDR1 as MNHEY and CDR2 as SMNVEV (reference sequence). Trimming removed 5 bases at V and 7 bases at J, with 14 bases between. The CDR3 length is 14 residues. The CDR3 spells CASSKQGLTEKLFF. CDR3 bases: TGTGCCAGCAGTAAACAGGGATTGACTGAAAAACTGTTTTTT.

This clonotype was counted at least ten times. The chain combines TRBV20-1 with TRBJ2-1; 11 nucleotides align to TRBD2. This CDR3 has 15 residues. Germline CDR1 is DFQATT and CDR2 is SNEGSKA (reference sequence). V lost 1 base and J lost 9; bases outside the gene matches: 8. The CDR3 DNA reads TGCAGTGCTAGAGGACTAGCGGGAATCCCCAGTGAGCAGTTCTTC. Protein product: CSARGLAGIPSEQFF.